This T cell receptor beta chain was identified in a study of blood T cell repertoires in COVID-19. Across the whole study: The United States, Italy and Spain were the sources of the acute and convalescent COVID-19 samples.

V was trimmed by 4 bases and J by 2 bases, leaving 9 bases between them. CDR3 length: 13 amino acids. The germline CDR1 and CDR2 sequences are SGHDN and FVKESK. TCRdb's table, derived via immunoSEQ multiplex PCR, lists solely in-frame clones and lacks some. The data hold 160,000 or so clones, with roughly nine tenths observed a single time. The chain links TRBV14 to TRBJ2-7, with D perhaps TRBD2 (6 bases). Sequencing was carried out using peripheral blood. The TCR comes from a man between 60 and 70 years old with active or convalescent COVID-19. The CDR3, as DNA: TGTGCCAGCAGCCGCGGGGACGCCTACGAGCAGTACTTC. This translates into CASSRGDAYEQYF.